Shown below are 10 T cell receptor beta chains from a single sample sequenced in a study of CD8 T cells in Susac syndrome. With random hexamers, reverse transcription was performed on roughly 0.5 to 1 ug of RNA. TCRdb analysed the immunoSEQ multiplex PCR reads with MiXCR anew, one entry per CDR3 protein. The table shows about 130,000 distinct CDR3 sequences, with 85% to 95% occurring only once. Sequenced: CD8+ T cells from PBMCs. These receptors were collected from a human donor with Susac syndrome.

CDR3 protein: CSARDPAGVSNEQFF. CDR3 nucleotides: TGCAGTGCTAGAGATCCCGCGGGAGTGAGCAATGAGCAGTTCTTC. V gene TRBV20-1 combines with J gene TRBJ2-1, with 7 bases aligning to TRBD2. V lost 0 bases and J lost 6; bases outside the gene matches: 8. Germline V lookup: CDR1 DFQATT, CDR2 SNEGSKA (reference sequence). The CDR3 has 15 amino acids.

The chain links TRBV3-1 to TRBJ2-3; D is tentatively TRBD1 or TRBD2 (5 bases each). V dropped 0 bases and J dropped 7 bases, with 17 bases sitting between them. The CDR3 length is 16 residues. CDR1 and CDR2 (germline): LGHDT, YNNKEL (reference sequence). CDR3 protein: CASSQEWGFLFNTQYF. CDR3 nucleotides: TGTGCCAGCAGCCAAGAATGGGGGTTTCTGTTCAATACGCAGTATTTT.

The V gene is TRBV30, the J gene TRBJ1-1; 8 nucleotides match TRBD1. The CDR3 covers 13 residues. Germline-derived CDR1 and CDR2 are GTSNPN and SVGIG (reference sequence). J was trimmed by 4 bases and V by 2 bases; bases with no gene match: 3. This chain's CDR3 is CAWSSGGGTEAFF. As DNA, the CDR3 is TGTGCCTGGAGTTCAGGGGGCGGCACTGAAGCTTTCTTT. The whole variable domain, filled in from reference TRBV30 and TRBJ1-1, reads SQTIHQWPATLVQPVGSPLSLECTVEGTSNPNLYWYRQAAGRGLQLLFYSVGIGQISSEVPQNLSASRPQDRQFILSSKKLLLSDSGFYLCAWSSGGGTEAFFGQGTRLTVV.

CDR3 sequence: CASSVSEVVNEQFF. The CDR3 DNA sequence: TGTGCCAGCAGCGTATCGGAGGTGGTGAATGAGCAGTTCTTC. V gene TRBV9 combines with J gene TRBJ2-1, with D perhaps TRBD2 (5 bases). The CDR3 is 14 residues long. V was trimmed by 1 base and J by 7 bases, leaving 12 bases between them. The germline gives CDR1 SGDLS, CDR2 YYNGEE.

The chain links TRBV28 to TRBJ2-4, with D tentatively TRBD2 (6 bases). Germline CDR1 and CDR2: MDHEN and SYDVKM. The CDR3 sequence is 13 residues long. The ends were cut back, 10 bases at V and 3 bases at J, with 13 bases in the middle. The CDR3 region is CATGGVVKNIQYF. For the CDR3, the DNA is TGTGCCACCGGAGGGGTGGTCAAAAACATTCAGTACTTC.

The chain recombines TRBV5-1 with TRBJ2-1; TRBD2 aligns across 16 bases. CDR3 length: 17 amino acids. The V segment lost 6 bases and the J segment 3 bases; nucleotides outside the gene matches: 6. Germline CDR1 SGHRS, CDR2 YFSETQ. CDR3 amino acids: CASTAGTSGRVYNEQFF. In nucleotides, the CDR3 is TGCGCCAGCACGGCCGGGACTAGCGGGAGGGTCTACAATGAGCAGTTCTTC.

V gene TRBV28 combines with J gene TRBJ2-2; D tentatively fits TRBD1 or TRBD2 (5 bases each). CDR1 is MDHEN and CDR2 is SYDVKM in the germline V gene. The CDR3 loop spans 13 amino acids. V was trimmed by 2 bases and J by 6 bases, leaving 7 bases between them. CDR3 residues: CASSLGTAGELFF. The CDR3 region has the DNA TGTGCCAGCAGTTTAGGGACGGCCGGGGAGCTGTTTTTT. Based on the CDR3 plus reference TRBV28 and TRBJ2-2, the full variable domain is DVKVTQSSRYLVKRTGEKVFLECVQDMDHENMFWYRQDPGLGLRLIYFSYDVKMKEKGDIPEGYSVSREKKERFSLILESASTNQTSMYLCASSLGTAGELFFGEGSRLTVL.

The V and J genes are TRBV28 and TRBJ2-7, with D unresolved. Trimming left V 2 bases short and J 1 base short, with 9 bases between. CDR1 is MDHEN and CDR2 is SYDVKM in the germline V gene. The CDR3 has 14 residues. The CDR3 sequence: CASSLQDGSYEQYF. CDR3 DNA: TGTGCCAGCAGTTTACAGGACGGTTCCTACGAGCAGTACTTC.

The chain recombines TRBV15 with TRBJ1-5, with unresolved D. The CDR3 runs 15 residues. Germline assignment: CDR1 LNHNV and CDR2 YYDKDF (reference sequence). With 0 bases removed from V and 6 bases from J, the gap between germline ends came to 12 bases. DNA for the CDR3: TGTGCCACCAGCAGAGATCTGGGGATAGTTCAGCCCCAGCATTTT. Translating it yields CATSRDLGIVQPQHF.

The rearrangement links TRBV9 to TRBJ2-1, with D unresolved. CDR3 length: 11 amino acids. Deletions cut 4 bases from V and 10 bases from J, with 9 bases between. Germline V gene sequence: CDR1 SGDLS, CDR2 YYNGEE. This CDR3 reads CASSYSEEQFF. Written as DNA, the CDR3 is TGTGCCAGCAGCTACTCAGAGGAGCAGTTCTTC.